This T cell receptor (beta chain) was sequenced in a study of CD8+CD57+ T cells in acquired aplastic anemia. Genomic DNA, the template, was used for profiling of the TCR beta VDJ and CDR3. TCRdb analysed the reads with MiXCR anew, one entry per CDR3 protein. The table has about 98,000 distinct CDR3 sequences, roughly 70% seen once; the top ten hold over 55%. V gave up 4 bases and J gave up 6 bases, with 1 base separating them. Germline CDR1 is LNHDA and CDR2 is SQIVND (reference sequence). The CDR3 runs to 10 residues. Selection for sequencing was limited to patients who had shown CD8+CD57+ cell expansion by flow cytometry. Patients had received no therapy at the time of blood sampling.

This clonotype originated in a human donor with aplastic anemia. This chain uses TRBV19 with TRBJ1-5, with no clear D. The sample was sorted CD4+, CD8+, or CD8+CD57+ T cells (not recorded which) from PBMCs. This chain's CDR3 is CASSSQPQHF. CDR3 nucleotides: TGTGCCAGTAGTAGTCAGCCCCAGCATTTT.